This T cell receptor (beta chain) derives from a study of tumor-infiltrating lymphocytes in oesophageal squamous cell carcinoma. TCRdb re-derived calls from the PCR reads in MiXCR, one entry per CDR3 protein. This table has about 15,000 distinct CDR3 sequences, over 40% appearing once. V was pared by 1 base and J by 3 bases, with 16 bases between. Germline CDR1 SEHNR, CDR2 FQNEAQ (reference sequence). This CDR3 contains 16 residues. This clonotype is termed medium-sized. Sequencing was done on a sample of blood. This chain connects TRBV7-9 to TRBJ2-7, with D possibly being TRBD1 or TRBD2 (5 bases each). This TCR was sampled from a male donor with esophageal squamous cell carcinoma. In DNA form, the CDR3 reads TGTGCCAGCAGCTTAGTGGCGGGTCAGGGCAACTACGAGCAGTACTTC. Translation gives CASSLVAGQGNYEQYF.